The 29 T cell receptor beta chains in this list originate from one sample, sequenced in a study of tumor-infiltrating lymphocytes in primary liver carcinoma. Without any cell sorting, roughly 18-30 mg of bulk tissue yielded co-extracted RNA and DNA. Priming with a constant-region primer yielded TCR beta cDNA from 450 to 600 ng total RNA. Libraries covering TCR beta were generated through three nested multiplex PCR rounds (using a slightly modified ARM-PCR). The first two PCR rounds, around 11 cycles each, used TRBV1-TRBV30 forward primers and a C-beta reverse primer. TCRdb re-analysed the multiplex PCR reads in MiXCR, keeping a single row per CDR3 protein. The profile shows roughly 100,000 distinct CDR3 sequences, more than 60% of them singletons. Sample: liver tumor tissue from sampling region 5. Subset specified: tumor region T5, tumor centre. The receptors were sampled from a woman between 55 and 75 years old with primary liver carcinoma and hepatitis B virus infection.

This clonotype has just one count. At one end, the junction sequence differs from germline, possibly due to a read error. The CDR3 nucleotides read TGTGACAGCAGCCATCGGACAGCAGGACTACGCGAGCAGTATTTC. It translates to CDSSHRTAGLREQYF. V is TRBV11-1 and J is TRBJ2-7; perhaps D is TRBD1 or TRBD2 (6 bases each). The CDR3 is made up of 15 amino acids. The germline V gene encodes CDR1 SGHAT and CDR2 FQDESV (reference sequence). The entire variable domain, with the rest obtained from reference TRBV11-1 and TRBJ2-7, is as follows: EAEVAQSPRYKITEKSQAVAFWCDPISGHATLYWYRQILGQGPELLVQFQDESVVDDSQLPKDRFSAERLKGVDSTLKIQPAELGDSAMYLCDSSHRTAGLREQYFGPGTRLTVT.

As to this clonotype: Since the CDR3 does not end with the conserved phenylalanine or tryptophan, this likely comes from a read error. The rearrangement joins TRBV10-2 to TRBJ1-1; D is perhaps TRBD1 (6 bases). The CDR3 consists of 13 residues. Per the germline V gene, CDR1 is WSHSY and CDR2 is SAAADI. V lost 5 bases and J lost 4, with 11 bases in between. The CDR3 reads CASSTIGGTEAFS. The CDR3 DNA is TGCGCCAGCAGTACCATAGGGGGCACTGAAGCTTTCTCT.

A remark on this clonotype: A much larger clone lies a single base off, so this may be a read error. This sequence joins TRBV12-3 or TRBV12-4 and TRBJ2-2; 8 bases map to TRBD1. This CDR3 contains 15 residues. The CDR3 loop is CANSPYGQGNGELFF. Written as DNA, the CDR3 is TGTGCCAACAGTCCCTATGGACAGGGAAACGGGGAGCTGTTTTTT.

A remark on this clonotype: This may arise from a read error, as a much more abundant clone is one base away. V gene TRBV7-9 combines with J gene TRBJ2-5; no reliable D call. This CDR3 contains 13 residues. Germline V CDR1 and CDR2: SEHNR, FQNEAQ (reference sequence). CDR3 nucleotide sequence: TGTACCAGCAGCTTAGCTCTGGTTGAGACCCAGTACTTC. Translated, it gives CTSSLALVETQYF.

The V and J genes are TRBV12-3 or TRBV12-4 and TRBJ1-1, with 10 bases fitting TRBD1. The CDR3 length is 17 residues. CDR3 DNA sequence: TGTGACAACAGTCGACAGGGGGCCCTCCTTATGAACACTGAAGCTTTCTTT. It encodes CDNSRQGALLMNTEAFF.

This clonotype was picked up many times. This sequence joins TRBV5-4 and TRBJ1-1, with 9 bases identical to TRBD1. Germline V gene lookup returns CDR1 SGHNT and CDR2 YYREEE (reference sequence). The CDR3 loop spans 16 amino acids. V gave up 0 bases and J gave up 2 bases; unmatched junction bases: 5. This CDR3 is CASSLGGTGSNTEAFF. The CDR3 bases are TGTGCCAGCAGCTTGGGGGGGACAGGGAGCAACACTGAAGCTTTCTTT.

Of note for this clonotype: A read error may produce the germline difference seen at one junction end. The genes are TRBV11-1 and TRBJ2-3, with 7 bases identical to TRBD2. The germline V gene encodes CDR1 SGHAT and CDR2 FQDESV (reference sequence). The CDR3 spans 14 residues. The CDR3 DNA reads TGTGTCAGCAGCTTAAGGCAACGTGGGGGGGAGTCTCACTTT. It encodes CVSSLRQRGGESHF.

The sample holds a few counts of this clonotype. The rearrangement uses TRBV7-3 and TRBJ2-7; 8 positions match TRBD2. The germline gives CDR1 SGHTA, CDR2 FQGTGA. With V trimmed by 5 bases and J by 3 bases, 9 bases remained unmatched. This CDR3 has 15 amino acids. CDR3 nucleotides: TGTGCCAGCAGCCCCGGCGGGACTAGTATCTACGAGCAGTACTTC. This translates into CASSPGGTSIYEQYF.

Points on this clonotype: The germline gene is not matched at one end of the junction; a read error may be the cause. The V and J genes are TRBV6-1 and TRBJ1-2; 7 nucleotides line up with TRBD1. CDR3 length: 16 residues. The germline V gene has CDR1 MNHNS and CDR2 SASEGT. The CDR3 here is CPSVVTGQPSNYGYTF. The DNA for the CDR3 is TGTCCCAGCGTTGTTACGGGACAGCCCTCAAACTATGGCTACACTTTC.

The sample holds many counts of this clonotype. The rearrangement links TRBV12-3 or TRBV12-4 to TRBJ1-2; D might be TRBD1 (5 bases). Trimming pared 6 bases from V and 4 bases from J, leaving 18 bases between. There are 15 residues in the CDR3. DNA for the CDR3: TGTGCCAGCAGGGGGGAGGGCAGGCAGGGCTATGGCTACACCTTC. It yields the protein CASRGEGRQGYGYTF.

As concerns this clonotype: A read error is likely, as this CDR3 ends without the conserved phenylalanine or tryptophan. This chain joins TRBV6-5 and TRBJ1-5; D gene unclear. CDR1 MNHEY and CDR2 SVGAGI come from the germline V gene. The length of the CDR3 is 14 residues. CDR3 sequence (DNA): TGTGCCAGTAGTTACGGGCCCAGCCATCAGCCCCAGCATTCT. Its translation: CASSYGPSHQPQHS.

Concerning this clonotype itself: A junction end diverges from the germline sequence, so it may reflect a read error. The J gene is TRBJ2-2, the V gene TRBV11-2; the D is unclear. The CDR3 extends over 14 amino acids. Germline CDR1 SGHAT, CDR2 FQNNGV. The CDR3 DNA follows: TGTGCAAGTAGACCGAGCCTTGACACCGCGGAGCTGTTTTTT. Translating it yields CASRPSLDTAELFF.

This clonotype has only a few counts. No conserved phenylalanine or tryptophan ends this CDR3, so it is likely a read error. This chain links TRBV15 with TRBJ1-6; D gene ambiguous. Germline V gene lookup returns CDR1 LNHNV and CDR2 YYDKDF (reference sequence). The CDR3 spans 15 residues. V was cut by 5 bases and J by 6 bases, with 14 bases left in between. CDR3 in amino acids: CATSVNSAGNSPLHY. CDR3 sequence (DNA): TGTGCCACCAGCGTAAACTCAGCGGGTAATTCACCCCTCCACTAT.

In this sample, this clonotype turned up once. Here the CDR3 omits its conserved ending phenylalanine or tryptophan, so a read error is the likely source. V and J are TRBV6-5 and TRBJ1-1; possible D gene TRBD1, 5 bases. The CDR3 has 12 amino acids. Germline-derived CDR1 and CDR2 are MNHEY and SVGAGI. The germline V and J ends were trimmed by 4 bases and 5 bases, with 8 bases remaining between them. CDR3 loop: CASSSGKTEAFS. For the CDR3, the DNA is TGTGCCAGCAGTTCAGGGAAGACTGAAGCTTTCTCT.

Comments on this clonotype: The germline gene is not matched at one end of the junction; a read error may be the cause. The rearrangement uses TRBV11-2 and TRBJ2-2, with D possibly TRBD2 on 5 matching bases. Germline lookup yields CDR1 SGHAT and CDR2 FQNNGV. The CDR3 loop spans 13 amino acids. CDR3 residues: CVSSTWAGGELFF. The CDR3 nucleotides are TGTGTCAGCAGCACCTGGGCGGGCGGGGAGCTGTTTTTT. Full variable domain (rest looked up from reference TRBV11-2 and TRBJ2-2): EAGVAQSPRYKIIEKRQSVAFWCNPISGHATLYWYQQILGQGPKLLIQFQNNGVVDDSQLPKDRFSAERLKGVDSTLKIQPAKLEDSAVYLCVSSTWAGGELFFGEGSRLTVL.

Details on this clonotype: The CDR3 ends on some other residue instead of the conserved phenylalanine or tryptophan, so this is likely a read error. The chain joins TRBV29-1 to TRBJ2-5; 7 nucleotides agree with TRBD2. This CDR3 comprises 12 residues. Per the germline V gene, CDR1 is SQVTM and CDR2 is ANQGSEA. Germline trimming cut 7 bases from V and 10 bases from J; bases unmatched to any gene: 12. This chain's CDR3 is CSARTSRGIQYY. The CDR3 DNA is TGCAGCGCCAGGACTAGTCGGGGGATCCAGTACTAC.

This clonotype rates as medium-sized. This chain connects TRBV29-1 to TRBJ1-1; D unclear. The CDR3 sequence is 12 residues long. With 6 bases removed from V and 1 base from J, the gap between germline ends came to 9 bases. Germline loops: CDR1 SQVTM, CDR2 ANQGSEA. The chain's CDR3 is CSVAKSNTEAFF. CDR3 DNA: TGCAGCGTCGCCAAGTCGAACACTGAAGCTTTCTTT. Combining the CDR3 with reference TRBV29-1 and TRBJ1-1 gives the whole variable domain SAVISQKPSRDICQRGTSLTIQCQVDSQVTMMFWYRQQPGQSLTLIATANQGSEATYESGFVIDKFPISRPNLTFSTLTVSNMSPEDSSIYLCSVAKSNTEAFFGQGTRLTVV.

A word on this clonotype: One junction end does not reproduce the germline sequence, and a read error may be involved. This rearrangement joins TRBV11-2 to TRBJ1-2; the match to TRBD1 covers 8 bases. The CDR3 covers 13 residues. Germline V gene data show CDR1 as SGHAT and CDR2 as FQNNGV. CDR3 amino acids: CANSLDRGDGYTF. The CDR3 DNA sequence: TGTGCCAACAGCTTAGACAGGGGAGATGGTTACACCTTC.

Remarks on this clonotype: One base away lies a much larger clone, so this may be a sequencing read error. The chain recombines TRBV5-1 with TRBJ2-3; maybe TRBD2 (5 bases). The V end lost 6 bases, the J end lost 4 bases, and 9 bases lay between the germline ends. Germline assignment: CDR1 SGHRS and CDR2 YFSETQ. The CDR3 consists of 12 residues. CDR3 DNA: TGCGCCAGCACGTCGGGATCAGATACGCAGTATTTT. Amino acid sequence: CASTSGSDTQYF. Full variable domain (missing parts from reference TRBV5-1 and TRBJ2-3): KAGVTQTPRYLIKTRGQQVTLSCSPISGHRSVSWYQQTPGQGLQFLFEYFSETQRNKGNFPGRFSGRQFSNSRSEMNVSTLELGDSALYLCASTSGSDTQYFGPGTRLTVL.

This clonotype came up many times. The genes are TRBV5-4 and TRBJ1-4, with D unresolved. Germline lookup yields CDR1 SGHNT and CDR2 YYREEE (reference sequence). Trimming stripped 4 bases from V and 0 bases from J, with 13 bases between. The CDR3 sequence is 16 residues long. In DNA form, the CDR3 reads TGTGCCAGCAGCGGAGGACCGGAAGCAACTAATGAAAAACTGTTTTTT. It encodes CASSGGPEATNEKLFF. The complete variable domain, with remaining parts taken from reference TRBV5-4 and TRBJ1-4, reads ETGVTQSPTHLIKTRGQQVTLRCSSQSGHNTVSWYQQALGQGPQFIFQYYREEENGRGNFPPRFSGLQFPNYSSELNVNALELDDSALYLCASSGGPEATNEKLFFGSGTQLSVL.

As for this clonotype: With a much larger clone just one base away, this may be a read error. The rearrangement uses TRBV5-4 and TRBJ2-4; D is possibly TRBD1 (6 bases). This CDR3 has 15 amino acids. From germline, CDR1 is SGHNT and CDR2 YYREEE (reference sequence). With 3 bases removed from V and 9 bases from J, the gap between germline ends came to 19 bases. The CDR3 here is CASSSGTWGRGIQYF. The DNA for the CDR3 is TGTGCCAGCAGCTCAGGGACATGGGGCAGGGGCATTCAGTACTTC. The full variable domain, with the rest looked up from reference TRBV5-4 and TRBJ2-4, is ETGVTQSPTHLIKTRGQQVTLRCSSQSGHNTVSWYQQALGQGPQFIFQYYREEENGRGNFPPRFSGLQFPNYSSELNVNALELDDSALYLCASSSGTWGRGIQYFGAGTRLSVL.

This clonotype was seen once. Germline and junction disagree at one end, which may indicate a read error. The V and J genes are TRBV6-5 and TRBJ2-7; TRBD1 might be the D (6 bases). In germline, CDR1 is MNHEY, CDR2 SVGAGI. The CDR3 has 12 amino acids. The CDR3 spells CANTSRGYERYF. CDR3 DNA sequence: TGTGCCAACACTTCCAGGGGTTACGAGCGGTACTTC.

Of note for this clonotype: Just one base apart from a much larger clone, this may be a read error. This chain connects TRBV5-1 to TRBJ1-5; 12 bases line up with TRBD1. Per the germline V gene, CDR1 is SGHRS and CDR2 is YFSETQ. CDR3 length: 16 residues. J gave up 3 bases and V 4 bases, and 5 bases lay outside the gene matches. The CDR3 DNA sequence: TGCGCCAGCAGCCCCGGGACAGGGGGCCACAATCAGCCCCAGCATTTT. Amino acids: CASSPGTGGHNQPQHF.

Details on this clonotype: A much larger clone differs from this one at a single base, so this may be a read error. The chain combines TRBV28 with TRBJ2-7; D may be TRBD2 (5 bases). Germline V CDR1 and CDR2: MDHEN, SYDVKM. The V and J ends lost 7 bases and 0 bases respectively, with 16 bases between them. CDR3 length: 15 residues. The CDR3: CASTEGIILSYEQYF. For the CDR3, the DNA is TGTGCCAGCACAGAGGGTATAATCCTCTCCTACGAGCAGTACTTC.

Note on this clonotype: The junction does not match germline at one end; this may be a read error. The V gene is TRBV2, the J gene TRBJ2-2; D not certain. The CDR3 contains 13 residues. Germline values: CDR1 SNHLY, CDR2 FYNNEI. In DNA form, the CDR3 reads TGTGCCAGAAGTGCGGTGGCCGCGGGGGAGCTGTTTTTT. It specifies CARSAVAAGELFF. Full variable domain (missing parts from reference TRBV2 and TRBJ2-2): EPEVTQTPSHQVTQMGQEVILRCVPISNHLYFYWYRQILGQKVEFLVSFYNNEISEKSEIFDDQFSVERPDGSNFTLKIRSTKLEDSAMYFCARSAVAAGELFFGEGSRLTVL.

This clonotype was seen ten or more times. The rearrangement joins TRBV7-9 to TRBJ2-1; D is unclear. Germline V lookup: CDR1 SEHNR, CDR2 FQNEAQ (reference sequence). CDR3 size: 10 residues. Trimming cost V 5 bases and J 15 bases, with 11 bases left between them. Here the CDR3 DNA reads TGTGCCAGCAGCCCGAGAGATACGTTCTTC. Protein product: CASSPRDTFF.

The CDR3 DNA reads as TGTGCCAGCAGTTCAGTTGGACAGGTCAACTACGAGCAGTACTTC. It yields the protein CASSSVGQVNYEQYF. This chain uses TRBV12-3 or TRBV12-4 with TRBJ2-7, with 7 bases matching TRBD1. V shed 4 bases and J 3 bases; nucleotides not matched to a gene: 9. CDR3 size: 15 residues.

This clonotype appeared many times. The chain has TRBV29-1 and TRBJ1-1, with 7 positions matching TRBD1. CDR3 length: 17 amino acids. Germline V lookup: CDR1 SQVTM, CDR2 ANQGSEA. After removal of 3 bases from V and 0 bases from J, the junction contained 13 bases not matched to a gene. The CDR3 DNA sequence: TGCAGCGTTGACTGGGGGAACAGGGGAAGGGTGAACACTGAAGCTTTCTTT. It is translated as CSVDWGNRGRVNTEAFF. The full variable domain, its missing parts supplied by reference TRBV29-1 and TRBJ1-1, is SAVISQKPSRDICQRGTSLTIQCQVDSQVTMMFWYRQQPGQSLTLIATANQGSEATYESGFVIDKFPISRPNLTFSTLTVSNMSPEDSSIYLCSVDWGNRGRVNTEAFFGQGTRLTVV.

In this sample, this clonotype turned up many times. This chain joins TRBV5-1 and TRBJ2-1; D is ambiguous. The CDR3 is 12 residues long. Germline CDR1 SGHRS, CDR2 YFSETQ. V lost 0 bases, J lost 2 bases, and 0 bases lay in between. The CDR3 sequence: CASSLAYNEQFF. The CDR3, as DNA: TGCGCCAGCAGCTTGGCCTACAATGAGCAGTTCTTC.